In its sample, the clone carrying this T cell receptor beta chain was seen many times. The junction differs from germline at one of its ends, possibly a read error. This sample is drawn from a study of T cells in Graves' hyperthyroidism and ophthalmopathy. Amplified regions were TCR beta CDR3 sequences from RNA transcripts. First-round RT-PCR of the TCR CDR3 relied on the HTBI primer set. TCRdb reprocessed the multiplex PCR reads with MiXCR, giving one entry per CDR3 protein. Here the sample spans a few hundred thousand distinct CDR3 sequences, approximately 44% being singletons. An absence of ophthalmopathy progression within 18 months meant stable Graves' hyperthyroidism. Uncontrolled infection, other autoimmune disease, pregnancy or lactation excluded patients. This CDR3 has 13 amino acids. Germline V gene sequence: CDR1 SSHAT, CDR2 FNYEAQ (reference sequence).

This clonotype was obtained from a woman younger than 30 with Graves' hyperthyroidism. The V gene is TRBV7-7, the J gene TRBJ2-6; unclear D gene. Material: peripheral blood or thyroid tissue (not recorded which). The CDR3 DNA follows: TGTGCTAGCAGCGCCTTTCGGGCCAACGTCCTGACTTTC. Its protein product is CASSAFRANVLTF.